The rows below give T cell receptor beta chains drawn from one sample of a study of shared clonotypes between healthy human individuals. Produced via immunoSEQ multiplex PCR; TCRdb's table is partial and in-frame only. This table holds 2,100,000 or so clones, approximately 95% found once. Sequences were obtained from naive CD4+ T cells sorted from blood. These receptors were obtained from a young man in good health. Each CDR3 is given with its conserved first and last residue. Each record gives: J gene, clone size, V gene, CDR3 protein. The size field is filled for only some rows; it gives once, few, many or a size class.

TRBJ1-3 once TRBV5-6 CASSLGNGNTIYF
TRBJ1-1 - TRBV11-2 CASSSPRGAAGPKAFF
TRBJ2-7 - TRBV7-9 CASSFVLAGSGEQYF
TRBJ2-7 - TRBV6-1 CASSPPGLWYF
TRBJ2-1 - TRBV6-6 CASIPNILAGDNEQFF
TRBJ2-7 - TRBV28 CASSTSGGAYEQYF
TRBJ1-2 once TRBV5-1 CASSTTGQGRDGYTF
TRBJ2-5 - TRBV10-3 CAISEPAETQYF
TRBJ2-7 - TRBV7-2 CASSLSPQYEQYF
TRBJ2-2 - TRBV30 CAWSTGAFSTGELFF
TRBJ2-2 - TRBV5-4 CASSPTPGGSVAGELFF
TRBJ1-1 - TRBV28 CASSSWAAPTEAFF
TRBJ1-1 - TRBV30 CAWSRGSLNTEAFF
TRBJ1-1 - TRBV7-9 CASSPGQGFTEAFF
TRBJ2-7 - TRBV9 CASSVADGRSYEQYF
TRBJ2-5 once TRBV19 CASSIGAGFTNQETQYF
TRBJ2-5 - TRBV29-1 CSVGTGGWETQYF
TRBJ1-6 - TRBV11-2 CASSSGQGYNSPLHF
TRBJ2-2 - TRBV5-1 CASSLGTTNLGELFF
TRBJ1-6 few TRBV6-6 CASSLQTGDSPLHF
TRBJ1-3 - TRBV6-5 CASSSGGAGSGNTIYF
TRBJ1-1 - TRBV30 CAWSRGGPGTEAFF
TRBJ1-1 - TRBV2 CASRPSGVGTEAFF
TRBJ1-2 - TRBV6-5 CASTRDRRSYGYTF
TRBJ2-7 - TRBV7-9 CASSSVIGEQYF
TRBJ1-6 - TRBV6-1 CASSAGGSYNSPLHF
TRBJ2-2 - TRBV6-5 CASSHRGLTGELFF
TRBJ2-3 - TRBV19 CASSRAGTSGLSTDTQYF
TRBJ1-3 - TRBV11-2 CASSLLGSGNTIYF
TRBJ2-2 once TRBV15 CATSRDLMGIGELFF
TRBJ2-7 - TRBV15 CATSRGGGSYEQYF
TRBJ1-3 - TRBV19 CASSTRAYSGNTIYF
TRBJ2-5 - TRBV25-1 CASSESRHMGETQYF
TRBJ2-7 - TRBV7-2 CASSLVGGATYEQYF
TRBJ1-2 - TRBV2 CASSARGLAYGYTF
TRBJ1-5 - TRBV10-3 CAISEGDQPQHF
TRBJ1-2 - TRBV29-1 CSVHTGGAGGYTF
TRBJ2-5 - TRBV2 CASRNRFGGETQYF
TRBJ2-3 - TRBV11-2 CASSLVGGRTDTQYF
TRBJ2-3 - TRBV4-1 CASSLGTSGVTDTQYF
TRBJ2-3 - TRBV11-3 CASSWGLVGDTQYF
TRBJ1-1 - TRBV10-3 CATQGNTEAFF
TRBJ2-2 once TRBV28 CASSSRLGLGGELFF
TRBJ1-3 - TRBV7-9 CASSQSSQGATGNTIYF
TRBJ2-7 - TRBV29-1 CSVALAGNYEQYF
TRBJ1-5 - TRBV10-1 CASRDRRSPYSNQPQHF
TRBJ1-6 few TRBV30 CACKPAGQGHSPLHF
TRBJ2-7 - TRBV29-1 CSVGWTGYEQYF
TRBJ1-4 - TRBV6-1 CASSERGAREKLFF
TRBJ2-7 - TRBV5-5 CASSVSGTSYEQYF
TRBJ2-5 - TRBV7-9 CASSFESRGRGETQYF
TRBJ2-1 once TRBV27 CASSYGTSGTGEQFF
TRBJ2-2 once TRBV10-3 CAISGGTNTGELFF
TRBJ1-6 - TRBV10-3 CAIGGLGQGGSPLHF
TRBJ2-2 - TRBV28 CASSLTSGAGELFF
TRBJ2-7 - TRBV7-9 CASSHPFEQYF
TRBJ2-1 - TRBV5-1 CASSPGLAEKNEQFF
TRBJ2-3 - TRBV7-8 CASSLAARGTQYF
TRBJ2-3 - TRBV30 CAWSLLAGGLTDTQYF